Listed below are T cell receptor beta chains from one sample, sequenced in a study of blood T cell repertoires in COVID-19. Sequencing used immunoSEQ multiplex PCR; TCRdb keeps in-frame clones, though not all of them. The table shows 250,000 or so clones, with about 87% occurring only once. The sequenced sample was peripheral blood. The source of these receptors is a woman in her 70s with active or convalescent COVID-19. Both conserved end residues are part of each CDR3. Each record gives: D gene, J gene, clone size, V gene, CDR3 protein, CDR3 DNA. D genes are given only for firm matches. Size tells how often a clone was seen (once, few, many) or the class of an expanded clone, and some rows leave it out.

TRBD1 TRBJ1-1 NA TRBV7-8 CASSPRTGVMNTEAFF TGTGCCAGCAGCCCGCGCACAGGGGTCATGAACACTGAAGCTTTCTTT
TRBD2 TRBJ2-7 NA TRBV6-5 CASRRAGGPGEQYF TGTGCCAGCAGGAGAGCGGGGGGGCCTGGGGAGCAGTACTTC
NA TRBJ1-1 NA TRBV5-6 CASSLPNQGSREAFF TGTGCCAGCAGCCTCCCCAACCAGGGCAGTCGAGAAGCTTTCTTT
TRBD2 TRBJ2-2 NA TRBV29-1 CSVAPTSGGTGELFF TGCAGCGTTGCTCCCACTAGCGGGGGTACCGGGGAGCTGTTTTTT
NA TRBJ1-2 NA TRBV5-4 CASSSEGLSGYTF TGTGCCAGCAGCTCGGAGGGGCTCAGTGGCTACACCTTC
TRBD1 TRBJ1-3 NA TRBV4-2 CASSQDPSTGRSGNTIYF TGTGCCAGCAGCCAGGACCCCTCGACAGGGCGCTCTGGAAACACCATATATTTT
NA TRBJ1-5 NA TRBV9 CASSVTGNNQPQHF TGTGCCAGCAGCGTTACAGGGAACAATCAGCCCCAGCATTTT
TRBD2 TRBJ2-1 NA TRBV27 CASSFQRGSIWDEQFF TGTGCCAGCAGTTTCCAGCGGGGGTCTATTTGGGATGAGCAGTTCTTC
NA TRBJ1-6 NA TRBV9 CASSFRVTPSPLHF TGTGCCAGCAGCTTTCGGGTCACCCCTTCACCCCTCCACTTT
NA TRBJ2-3 NA TRBV6-6 CASRPRRTDTQYF TGTGCCAGCAGACCCCGCCGGACAGATACGCAGTATTTT
NA TRBJ2-7 once TRBV19 CASTPDGYEQYF TGTGCCAGTACCCCCGACGGGTACGAGCAGTACTTC
TRBD2 TRBJ2-1 NA TRBV7-2 CASRGGASYYEQFF TGTGCCAGCCGCGGGGGGGCTAGCTACTATGAGCAGTTCTTC
NA TRBJ1-4 NA TRBV19 CASSYGATNEKLFF TGTGCCAGTAGTTACGGAGCAACTAATGAAAAACTGTTTTTT
NA TRBJ2-7 NA TRBV2 CASSSTSSGNEQYF TGTGCCAGCAGTTCAACGTCCTCCGGGAACGAGCAGTACTTC
TRBD1 TRBJ2-7 NA TRBV10-3 CAISESAPGQGAHEQYF TGTGCCATCAGTGAGTCGGCACCGGGACAGGGGGCCCACGAGCAGTACTTC
TRBD2 TRBJ2-3 NA TRBV19 CASSISRRGGRTDTQYF TGTGCCAGTAGTATCTCCCGGCGGGGGGGCCGGACAGATACGCAGTATTTT
TRBD1 TRBJ2-7 NA TRBV6-5 CATAPGQFYEQYF TGTGCCACCGCCCCGGGACAGTTCTACGAGCAGTACTTC
TRBD2 TRBJ2-7 NA TRBV7-9 CASSPGGASEQYF TGTGCCAGCAGCCCCGGGGGGGCATCGGAGCAGTACTTC
TRBD1 TRBJ1-1 once TRBV6-6 CASDRGGDEAFF TGTGCCAGCGATAGAGGGGGCGATGAAGCTTTCTTT
NA TRBJ1-1 once TRBV7-9 CASSPRKGGTEAFF TGTGCCAGCAGCCCCCGAAAGGGGGGGACTGAAGCTTTCTTT
NA TRBJ2-2 NA TRBV5-1 CASKETENTGELFF TGCGCCAGCAAAGAGACAGAGAACACCGGGGAGCTGTTTTTT
TRBD1 TRBJ2-2 NA TRBV20-1 CSASSLLSGTGRTGELFF TGCAGTGCTAGTTCTCTTCTATCCGGGACAGGGAGAACCGGGGAGCTGTTTTTT
NA TRBJ1-1 NA TRBV3-1/TRBV3-2 CASSQAGENRNTEAFF TGTGCCAGCAGCCAAGCAGGGGAGAACCGGAACACTGAAGCTTTCTTT
NA TRBJ1-1 NA TRBV7-9 CASSLPRVGEAFF TGTGCCAGCAGCTTACCCAGGGTCGGTGAAGCTTTCTTT
TRBD1 TRBJ1-2 NA TRBV24-1 CATSDSQRWRTGGYGYTF TGTGCCACCAGTGATTCTCAACGGTGGCGGACAGGGGGATATGGCTACACCTTC
NA TRBJ1-1 NA TRBV19 CASGTTLSEAFF TGTGCCAGCGGGACAACCCTTTCTGAAGCTTTCTTT
NA TRBJ1-6 NA TRBV7-2 CASSLSVSGLNSPLHF TGTGCCAGCAGCTTATCGGTCTCGGGGTTAAATTCACCCCTCCACTTT
NA TRBJ2-3 NA TRBV24-1 CATSDLVGGDTQYF TGTGCCACCAGTGATTTGGTCGGAGGGGATACGCAGTATTTT
NA TRBJ1-6 NA TRBV19 CASSIGDVSSPLHF TGTGCCAGTAGTATAGGCGATGTTTCTTCACCCCTCCACTTT
TRBD1 TRBJ1-1 once TRBV5-6 CASSSHRGEAFF TGTGCCAGCAGCTCCCACAGGGGTGAAGCTTTCTTT
TRBD2 TRBJ2-3 NA TRBV19 CASSSGGMTDTQYF TGTGCCAGTAGTAGCGGGGGGATGACAGATACGCAGTATTTT
TRBD1 TRBJ1-3 NA TRBV18 CASSPTGDGNTIYF TGTGCCAGCTCACCGACAGGGGACGGAAACACCATATATTTT
NA TRBJ2-1 NA TRBV19 CASNGVTEINEQFF TGTGCCAGTAACGGGGTGACGGAGATAAATGAGCAGTTCTTC
TRBD1 TRBJ1-1 NA TRBV20-1 CSASRTGGSEAFF TGCAGTGCTAGTCGGACAGGGGGATCTGAAGCTTTCTTT
NA TRBJ2-5 NA TRBV2 CASSEETDSQETQYF TGTGCCAGCAGTGAGGAGACAGACTCCCAAGAGACCCAGTACTTC
NA TRBJ1-3 NA TRBV5-1 CASSLGYSGRGGNTIYF TGCGCCAGCAGCTTGGGATATTCGGGTAGAGGTGGAAACACCATATATTTT
NA TRBJ1-1 NA TRBV7-9 CASSSFGRNTEAFF TGTGCCAGCAGCTCCTTTGGCAGGAACACTGAAGCTTTCTTT
NA TRBJ2-5 NA TRBV20-1 CSASIKETQYF TGCAGTGCTAGTATAAAAGAGACCCAGTACTTC
NA TRBJ1-1 NA TRBV5-1 CASSSQFGRAFF TGCGCCAGCAGCTCCCAGTTTGGGAGGGCTTTCTTT
NA TRBJ1-3 NA TRBV11-2 CASSLGQGNTIYF TGTGCCAGCAGCTTGGGGCAGGGAAACACCATATATTTT
NA TRBJ1-1 NA TRBV10-1 CATTRGQNTEAFF TGCGCCACTACACGGGGTCAGAACACTGAAGCTTTCTTT
TRBD2 TRBJ2-3 NA TRBV4-3 CASSPSGLAGSSDTQYF TGCGCCAGCAGCCCCTCGGGTCTAGCGGGTTCCTCAGATACGCAGTATTTT
NA TRBJ1-1 NA TRBV10-3 CAIRNMNTEAFF TGTGCCATCAGAAACATGAACACTGAAGCTTTCTTT
NA TRBJ2-7 NA TRBV19 CASSIGTVPGGYEQYF TGTGCCAGTAGTATAGGAACGGTTCCAGGCGGGTACGAGCAGTACTTC
NA TRBJ1-1 NA TRBV7-9 CASSPHRQGNTEAFF TGTGCCAGCAGCCCCCACAGGCAGGGGAACACTGAAGCTTTCTTT
NA TRBJ2-7 NA TRBV12-3/TRBV12-4 CASSFGDSEQYF TGTGCCAGCAGTTTCGGGGACTCCGAGCAGTACTTC
TRBD1 TRBJ2-5 few TRBV2 CASRAGTGRETQYF TGTGCCAGCAGGGCCGGGACAGGGAGAGAGACCCAGTACTTC
NA TRBJ2-7 NA TRBV6-5 CASSYRQTYEQYF TGTGCCAGCAGTTATAGACAGACTTACGAGCAGTACTTC
NA TRBJ2-5 NA TRBV6-2/TRBV6-3 CASSYPLRDFQETQYF TGTGCCAGCAGTTACCCATTACGGGACTTCCAAGAGACCCAGTACTTC
NA TRBJ2-3 NA TRBV7-2 CASSLFYGAGDTQYF TGTGCCAGCAGCTTATTCTACGGGGCGGGGGATACGCAGTATTTT
NA TRBJ1-6 NA TRBV20-1 CSASIGRAGSPLHF TGCAGTGCTAGTATCGGCAGGGCAGGTTCACCCCTCCACTTT
NA TRBJ1-5 NA TRBV7-9 CASSKPGIGNQPQHF TGTGCCAGCAGCAAACCCGGGATTGGCAATCAGCCCCAGCATTTT
NA TRBJ1-2 few TRBV2 CASSDQEDYGYTF TGTGCCAGCAGTGACCAGGAGGACTATGGCTACACCTTC